The present TCR beta chain was sequenced within a study of CXCR3-negative and CXCR3-positive naive CD8 T cells. The study's findings and limits: Comparison of naive cells showed more hydrophobic TRB CDR3s in CXCR3-positive than in CXCR3-negative naive cells. TRBV-TRBJ usage matched between naive CXCR3-negative and CXCR3-positive cells but not between memory cells.

Researchers sorted around 300,000 cells of each CD8+ T cell subset in triplicate. Worth noting for this clonotype: Its target is unknown.

Via 5' RACE with UMI labels, TRB cDNA libraries were prepared. TCRdb re-called the 5' RACE reads; one entry per CDR3 protein, DNA not given. The ten top clones account for 0.59%, within a sample of 120,000 or so distinct CDR3 sequences. The CDR3 extends over 15 amino acids. In germline, CDR1 is SQVTM, CDR2 ANQGSEA. The TCR comes from a human donor in good health. Some clones in this sample may be carry-over from other donors' samples. Sequenced input: naive CXCR3+ CD8+ T cells from blood. The subset: CD45RO-CCR7+CD27+CD95- naive CD8+ T cells expressing CXCR3 (TNR3+). J is TRBJ2-7 and V is TRBV29-1; the D gene TCRdb calls, TRBD1, cannot be checked with no DNA. CDR3: CSVEDRGTGIDEQYF.